Sequencing of this T cell receptor (beta chain) was carried out in a study of monozygotic twins with cystic fibrosis. Study in general: With about 15 PCR cycles, barcoded libraries came from approximately 2.7 micrograms of fragmented DNA. Study-wide points: No link emerged between shared CDR3 counts and age, concordance or severity. In 13 of 16 pairs, V gene usage was closest to the co-twin's. Monozygotic CF twins shared more identical nucleotide clonotypes than unrelated patients.

Profiled with immunoSEQ multiplex PCR; TCRdb holds only in-frame clones, not every one. The table has approximately 20,000 clones, less than 98% seen once. This clone has only one observation. Its matching antigen is unknown. The J segment lost 8 bases and the V segment lost 4 bases, leaving 10 bases of the junction unmatched. Germline CDR1 and CDR2: SQVTM and ANQGSEA. This CDR3 has 14 residues. Sequenced sample: blood. The clonotype comes from a girl aged 5 to 17 with cystic fibrosis. V gene TRBV29-1 combines with J gene TRBJ1-1, with 10 bases lining up with TRBD1. CDR3 loop: CSVGGDRGKPEAFF. CDR3 DNA: TGCAGCGTTGGGGGGGACAGGGGTAAACCGGAAGCTTTCTTT.